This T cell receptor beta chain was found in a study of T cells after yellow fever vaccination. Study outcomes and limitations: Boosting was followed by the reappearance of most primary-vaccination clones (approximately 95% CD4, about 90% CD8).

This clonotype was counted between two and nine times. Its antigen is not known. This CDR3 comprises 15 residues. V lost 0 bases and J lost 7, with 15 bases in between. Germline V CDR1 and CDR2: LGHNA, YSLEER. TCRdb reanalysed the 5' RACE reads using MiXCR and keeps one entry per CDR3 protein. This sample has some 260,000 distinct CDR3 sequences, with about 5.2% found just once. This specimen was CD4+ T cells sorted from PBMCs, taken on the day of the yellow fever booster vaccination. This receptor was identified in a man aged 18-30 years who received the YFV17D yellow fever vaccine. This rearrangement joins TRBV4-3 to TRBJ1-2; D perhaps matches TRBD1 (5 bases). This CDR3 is CASSQDPGREAGYTF. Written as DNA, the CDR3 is TGCGCCAGCAGCCAAGATCCAGGGCGGGAGGCTGGCTACACCTTC.